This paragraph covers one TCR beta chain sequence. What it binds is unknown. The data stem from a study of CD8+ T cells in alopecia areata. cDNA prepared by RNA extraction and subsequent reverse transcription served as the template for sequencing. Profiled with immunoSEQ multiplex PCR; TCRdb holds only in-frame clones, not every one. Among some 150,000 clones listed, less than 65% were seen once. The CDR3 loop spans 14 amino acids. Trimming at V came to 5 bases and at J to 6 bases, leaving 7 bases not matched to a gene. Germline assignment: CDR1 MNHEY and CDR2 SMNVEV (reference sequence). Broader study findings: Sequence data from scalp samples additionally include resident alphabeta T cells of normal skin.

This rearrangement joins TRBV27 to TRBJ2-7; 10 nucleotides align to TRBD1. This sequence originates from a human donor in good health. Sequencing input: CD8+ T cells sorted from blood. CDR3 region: CASSLRQGALEQYF. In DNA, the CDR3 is TGTGCCAGCAGTCTAAGACAGGGGGCCCTCGAGCAGTACTTC.